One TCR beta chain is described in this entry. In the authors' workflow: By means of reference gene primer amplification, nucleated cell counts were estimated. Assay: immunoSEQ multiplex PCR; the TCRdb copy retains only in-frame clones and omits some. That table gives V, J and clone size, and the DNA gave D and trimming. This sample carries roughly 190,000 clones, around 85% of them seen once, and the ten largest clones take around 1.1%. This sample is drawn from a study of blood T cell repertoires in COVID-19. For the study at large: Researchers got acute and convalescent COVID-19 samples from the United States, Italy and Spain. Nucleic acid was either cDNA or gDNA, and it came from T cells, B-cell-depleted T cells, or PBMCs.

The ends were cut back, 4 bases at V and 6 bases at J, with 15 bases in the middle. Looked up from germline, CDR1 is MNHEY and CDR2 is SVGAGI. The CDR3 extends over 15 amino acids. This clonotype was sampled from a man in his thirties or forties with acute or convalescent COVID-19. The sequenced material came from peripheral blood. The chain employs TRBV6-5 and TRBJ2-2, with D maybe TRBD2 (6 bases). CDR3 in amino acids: CASSSSGWASGELFF. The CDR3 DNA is TGTGCCAGCAGTTCCAGCGGGTGGGCGTCCGGGGAGCTGTTTTTT.